This T cell receptor (beta chain) comes out of a study of OX40 agonist ivuxolimab in advanced cancers. The wider study: The dose of intravenous ivuxolimab that patients received every 2 weeks ranged from 0.01 to 10 mg/kg. Overall study results and limits: At 0.1 to 3.0 mg/kg and by week 6, clonal expansion occurred in CD4+ and CD8+ blood T cells. Also present in some nonresponders was a low level of normalized T-cell clonal expansion.

Clones were read by immunoSEQ multiplex PCR, and TCRdb kept only the in-frame ones, dropping some. This sample has approximately 110,000 clones, with about nine tenths found just once. Concerning this clone itself: The antigen is unknown.

This CDR3 comprises 12 residues. V was trimmed by 3 bases and J by 2 bases, leaving 7 bases between them. Looked up from germline, CDR1 is SQVTM and CDR2 is ANQGSEA. Peripheral blood came from all dose cohorts at three timepoints. This sequence joins TRBV29-1 and TRBJ1-2; D is ambiguous. This clonotype was obtained from an adult with an advanced solid tumor such as melanoma, head and neck, liver or kidney cancer. Sequenced here: CD4+ or CD8+ T cells sorted from blood, sampled in a trial of the OX40 agonist ivuxolimab. This CDR3 is CSVDWENYGYTF. CDR3 sequence (DNA): TGCAGCGTTGACTGGGAGAACTATGGCTACACCTTC.